The clone carrying this T cell receptor beta chain appeared once. The sample originates from a study of Tregs in tolerant kidney transplant recipients. The table came from immunoSEQ multiplex PCR; TCRdb's copy has only in-frame clones and leaves some out. Of 80,000 to 90,000 clones in the sample, roughly nine tenths were seen once. The sequence was collected from a human donor in good health. Sequencing was done on a sample of CD8+ T cells from blood.

The CDR3 DNA follows: TGTGCCAGCAGCTTAACGGGAGGGGTCTACGAGCAGTACTTC. Protein product: CASSLTGGVYEQYF. The chain employs TRBV7-2 and TRBJ2-7; 8 nucleotides agree with TRBD2. Germline values: CDR1 SGHTA, CDR2 FQGNSA. The CDR3 is 14 amino acids. V gave up 2 bases and J gave up 3 bases; unmatched junction bases: 3. The complete variable domain, with remaining parts taken from reference TRBV7-2 and TRBJ2-7, reads GAGVSQSPSNKVTEKGKDVELRCDPISGHTALYWYRQSLGQGLEFLIYFQGNSAPDKSGLPSDRFSAERTGGSVSTLTIQRTQQEDSAVYLCASSLTGGVYEQYFGPGTRLTVT.